The present entry profiles one T cell receptor (beta chain) with its context. Original processing methods: Amplified reference gene primers provided the basis for estimating nucleated cell counts. The method was immunoSEQ multiplex PCR; TCRdb's version includes in-frame clones alone and lacks a portion of them. The D gene and trimming were derived from the DNA, and the V and J assignments and clone size from that table. The table includes 250,000 to 300,000 clones, over 80% detected once. This specimen comes from a study of blood T cell repertoires in COVID-19. Study background: Sites in the United States, Italy and Spain provided acute and convalescent COVID-19 samples. Sample material is recorded as cDNA or gDNA derived from T cells, B-cell-depleted T cells, or PBMCs.

With 4 bases clipped from V and 1 base from J, the junction kept 10 bases outside the gene matches. Germline-derived CDR1 and CDR2 are LGHNA and YNFKEQ. The CDR3 totals 19 residues. Patients at the Seattle site were enrolled during active infection and followed longitudinally. The clonotype was recovered from a woman between 45 and 60 years old with COVID-19, enrolled during active disease. Sequencing used peripheral blood. The gene calls are TRBV4-2 and TRBJ2-3; TRBD2 matches 14 bases. CDR3 region: CASSLSGLAGVWGTDTQYF. In nucleotides, the CDR3 is TGTGCCAGCAGCCTATCGGGACTAGCGGGAGTTTGGGGCACAGATACGCAGTATTTT.